These 14 T cell receptor beta chains were all obtained from the same sample, sequenced in a study of cytomegalovirus exposure and HLA in healthy donors. The PCR used 60 Vbeta and 13 Jbeta primers. Only in-frame clones appear in the TCRdb table, and some are missing; sequencing was by immunoSEQ multiplex PCR. The sample shows 70,000 or so clones, approximately 60% of them seen only once. The sample comprised PBMCs. All receptors come from a woman aged 50 to 65 in good health and CMV-seronegative.

CDR3 sequence reads: CASSRGTSGTDTQYF. The CDR3 coding sequence is TGCGCCAGCAGCCGCGGGACTAGCGGGACAGATACGCAGTATTTT. V usage is TRBV4-3 and J usage is TRBJ2-3, with 12 nucleotides matching TRBD2. CDR1 and CDR2 (germline): LGHNA, YSLEER. The CDR3 consists of 15 residues. V was pared by 4 bases and J by 3 bases, with 2 bases of the junction left unmatched.

This clone has just a few counts. The V call is TRBV30, the J call TRBJ1-5, with 8 bases matching TRBD1. The germline gives CDR1 GTSNPN, CDR2 SVGIG (reference sequence). The CDR3 is 15 amino acids. V trimming: 1 base; J trimming: 3 bases; junction bases outside the gene matches: 5. The CDR3 nucleotides are TGTGCCTGGAGTGGCAGGGGGCTACACAATCAGCCCCAGCATTTT. This codes for CAWSGRGLHNQPQHF.

The chain employs TRBV19 and TRBJ2-2; tentatively, D is TRBD1 (6 bases). The germline CDR1 and CDR2 sequences are LNHDA and SQIVND (reference sequence). The CDR3 extends over 19 amino acids. V was trimmed by 3 bases and J by 2 bases, leaving 22 bases between them. CDR3 sequence (DNA): TGTGCCAGTAGTATTCGTCCTTCAACACCGGGACAAAACACCGGGGAGCTGTTTTTT. Amino acid sequence: CASSIRPSTPGQNTGELFF.

The chain uses TRBV29-1 and TRBJ2-7; TRBD1 is a possible D gene (9 bases). From germline, CDR1 is SQVTM and CDR2 ANQGSEA. The CDR3 sequence is 17 residues long. The V and J ends lost 4 bases and 2 bases respectively, with 24 bases between them. For the CDR3, the DNA is TGCAGCGTTGGGGGACAGGGCCTTAGCGGGACTCCCTACGAGCAGTACTTC. The encoded protein is CSVGGQGLSGTPYEQYF.

The genes are TRBV10-1 and TRBJ2-1, with D possibly TRBD1 on 6 matching bases. Germline CDR1 WNHNN, CDR2 SYGVQD (reference sequence). Deletions cut 3 bases from V and 7 bases from J, with 13 bases between. The CDR3 loop spans 14 amino acids. CDR3 bases: TGCGCCAGCAGTGAATTCAGGGGACGGAATGAGCAGTTCTTC. This codes for CASSEFRGRNEQFF.

This clone has a handful of counts. The chain joins TRBV6-5 to TRBJ1-2; TRBD1 aligns across 8 bases. The trim removed 5 bases at V and 5 bases at J, leaving 7 bases unmatched. The CDR3 sequence is 14 residues long. The germline CDR1 and CDR2 sequences are MNHEY and SVGAGI. CDR3 coding DNA: TGTGCCAGCAGTAAGGACAGGGCCCTTTATGGCTACACCTTC. Translation: CASSKDRALYGYTF.

V is TRBV2 and J is TRBJ2-1; possibly TRBD2 for D (6 bases). This CDR3 has 16 amino acids. Trimming left V 3 bases short and J 0 bases short, with 12 bases between. Germline-derived CDR1 and CDR2 are SNHLY and FYNNEI. The CDR3 region is CASSDPLASSYNEQFF. CDR3 DNA sequence: TGTGCCAGCAGTGACCCACTAGCCAGCTCCTACAATGAGCAGTTCTTC.

This clone turned up a few times. This chain uses TRBV29-1 with TRBJ1-2; 8 bases are a match to TRBD1. With 6 bases clipped from V and 2 bases from J, the junction kept 11 bases outside the gene matches. CDR1 is SQVTM, CDR2 ANQGSEA, per germline. The CDR3 has 15 amino acids. As DNA, the CDR3 is TGCAGCGTGGTCGGACAGGGCCCCGTCAACTATGGCTACACCTTC. Encoded protein: CSVVGQGPVNYGYTF.

The chain couples TRBV30 to TRBJ1-5; D gene unclear. The germline CDR1 and CDR2 sequences are GTSNPN and SVGIG (reference sequence). V lost 4 bases and J 2 bases, leaving 9 bases between the germline ends. This CDR3 has 13 amino acids. The CDR3 nucleotides read TGTGCCTGGAACCGTGAGGGCAATCAGCCCCAGCATTTT. Translating it yields CAWNREGNQPQHF. Combining the CDR3 with reference TRBV30 and TRBJ1-5 gives the whole variable domain SQTIHQWPATLVQPVGSPLSLECTVEGTSNPNLYWYRQAAGRGLQLLFYSVGIGQISSEVPQNLSASRPQDRQFILSSKKLLLSDSGFYLCAWNREGNQPQHFGDGTRLSIL.

The chain recombines TRBV5-1 with TRBJ1-2, with D possibly being TRBD1 (6 bases). V was cut by 2 bases and J by 0 bases, with 11 bases left in between. The CDR3 length is 15 residues. Germline V gene sequence: CDR1 SGHRS, CDR2 YFSETQ. CDR3 DNA sequence: TGCGCCAGCAGCTTAGGACAGCCCACTAACTATGGCTACACCTTC. It translates to CASSLGQPTNYGYTF.

The chain employs TRBV18 and TRBJ1-1; TRBD1 matches at 9 bases. V lost 3 bases to trimming and J lost 7 bases; unmatched junction nucleotides: 9. CDR3 size: 15 residues. Germline V gene lookup returns CDR1 KGHSH and CDR2 LQKENI. The CDR3 sequence: CASSPGDRVFGEAFF. The CDR3 DNA follows: TGTGCCAGCTCACCGGGGGACAGGGTATTTGGTGAAGCTTTCTTT.

The genes are TRBV5-1 and TRBJ2-1; 10 positions agree with TRBD2. Unmatched junction bases numbered 10, after V lost 0 bases and J lost 7 bases. The CDR3 has 17 amino acids. Per germline, CDR1 SGHRS and CDR2 YFSETQ. DNA of the CDR3: TGCGCCAGCAGCTTGGTTGCTAGCGGGAGACCCGTAAATGAGCAGTTCTTC. It translates to CASSLVASGRPVNEQFF.

V and J are TRBV9 and TRBJ2-1; D is possibly TRBD2 (6 bases). The V gene lost 4 bases and the J gene lost 0 bases, with 14 bases spanning the gap. Germline values: CDR1 SGDLS, CDR2 YYNGEE. The CDR3 contains 16 residues. The CDR3 region is CASSRSGVSSYNEQFF. The CDR3 DNA reads TGTGCCAGCAGCAGGTCGGGAGTAAGCTCCTACAATGAGCAGTTCTTC.

The chain recombines TRBV4-2 with TRBJ1-4, with TRBD1 as a possible D gene (6 bases). CDR3 size: 16 residues. Germline CDR1 reads LGHNA; CDR2 reads YNFKEQ. The germline V and J ends were trimmed by 0 bases and 5 bases, with 13 bases remaining between them. The CDR3 loop is CASSQEGGPLNEKLFF. The CDR3 nucleotides are TGTGCCAGCAGCCAAGAGGGGGGGCCTTTAAATGAAAAACTGTTTTTT.